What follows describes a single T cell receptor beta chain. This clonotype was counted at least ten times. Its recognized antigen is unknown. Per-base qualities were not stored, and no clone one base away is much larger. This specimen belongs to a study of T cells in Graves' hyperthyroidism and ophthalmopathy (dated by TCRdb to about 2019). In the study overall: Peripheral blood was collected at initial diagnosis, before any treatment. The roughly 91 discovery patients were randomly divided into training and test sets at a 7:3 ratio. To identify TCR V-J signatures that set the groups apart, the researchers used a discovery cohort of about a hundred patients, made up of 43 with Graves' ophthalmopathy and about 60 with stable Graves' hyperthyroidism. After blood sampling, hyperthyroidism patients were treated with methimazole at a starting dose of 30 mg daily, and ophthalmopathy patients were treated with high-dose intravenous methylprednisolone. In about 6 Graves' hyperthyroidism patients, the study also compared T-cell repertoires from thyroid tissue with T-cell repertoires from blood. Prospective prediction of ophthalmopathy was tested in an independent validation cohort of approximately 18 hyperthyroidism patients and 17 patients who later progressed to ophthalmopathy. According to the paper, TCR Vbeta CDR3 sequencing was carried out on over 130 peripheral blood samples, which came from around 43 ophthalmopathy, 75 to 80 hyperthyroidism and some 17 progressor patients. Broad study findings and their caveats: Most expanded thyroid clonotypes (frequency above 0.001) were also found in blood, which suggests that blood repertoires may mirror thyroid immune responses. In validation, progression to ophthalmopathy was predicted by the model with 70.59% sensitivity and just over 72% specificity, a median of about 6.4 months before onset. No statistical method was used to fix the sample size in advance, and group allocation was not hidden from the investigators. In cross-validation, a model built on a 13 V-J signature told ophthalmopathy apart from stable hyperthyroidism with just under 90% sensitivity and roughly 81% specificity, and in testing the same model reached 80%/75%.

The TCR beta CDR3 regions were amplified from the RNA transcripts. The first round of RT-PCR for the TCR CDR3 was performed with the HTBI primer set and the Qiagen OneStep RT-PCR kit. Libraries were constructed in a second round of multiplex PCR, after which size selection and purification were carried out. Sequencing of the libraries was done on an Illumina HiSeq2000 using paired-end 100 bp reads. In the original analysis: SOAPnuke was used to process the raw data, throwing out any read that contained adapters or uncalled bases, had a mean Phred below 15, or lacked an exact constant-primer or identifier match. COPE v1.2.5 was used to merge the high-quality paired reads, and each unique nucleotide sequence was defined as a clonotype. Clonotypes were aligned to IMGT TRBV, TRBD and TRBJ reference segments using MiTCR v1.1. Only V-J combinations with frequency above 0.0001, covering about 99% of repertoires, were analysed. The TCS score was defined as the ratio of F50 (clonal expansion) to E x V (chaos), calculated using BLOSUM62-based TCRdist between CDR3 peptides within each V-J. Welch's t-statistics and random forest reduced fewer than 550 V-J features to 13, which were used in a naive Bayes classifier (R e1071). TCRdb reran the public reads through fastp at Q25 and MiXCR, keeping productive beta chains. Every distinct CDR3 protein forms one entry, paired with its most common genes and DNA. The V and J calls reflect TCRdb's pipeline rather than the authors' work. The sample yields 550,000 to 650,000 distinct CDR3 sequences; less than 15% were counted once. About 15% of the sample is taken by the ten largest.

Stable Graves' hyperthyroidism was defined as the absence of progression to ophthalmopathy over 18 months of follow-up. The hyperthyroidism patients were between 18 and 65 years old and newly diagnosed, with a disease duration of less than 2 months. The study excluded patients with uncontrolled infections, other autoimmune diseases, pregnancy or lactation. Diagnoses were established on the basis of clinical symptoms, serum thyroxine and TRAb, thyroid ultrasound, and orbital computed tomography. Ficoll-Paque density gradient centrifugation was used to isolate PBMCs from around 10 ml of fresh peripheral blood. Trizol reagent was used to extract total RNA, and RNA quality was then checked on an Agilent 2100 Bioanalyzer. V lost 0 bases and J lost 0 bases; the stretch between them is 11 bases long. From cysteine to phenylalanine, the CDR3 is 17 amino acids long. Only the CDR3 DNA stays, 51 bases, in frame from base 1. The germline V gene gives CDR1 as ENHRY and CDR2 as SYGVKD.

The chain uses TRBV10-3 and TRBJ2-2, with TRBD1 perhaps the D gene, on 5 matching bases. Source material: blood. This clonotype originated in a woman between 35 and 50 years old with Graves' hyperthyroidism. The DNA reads TGTGCCATCAGTGAGTCGAAGGGGCTGACGAACACCGGGGAGCTGTTTTTT. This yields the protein CAISESKGLTNTGELFF.